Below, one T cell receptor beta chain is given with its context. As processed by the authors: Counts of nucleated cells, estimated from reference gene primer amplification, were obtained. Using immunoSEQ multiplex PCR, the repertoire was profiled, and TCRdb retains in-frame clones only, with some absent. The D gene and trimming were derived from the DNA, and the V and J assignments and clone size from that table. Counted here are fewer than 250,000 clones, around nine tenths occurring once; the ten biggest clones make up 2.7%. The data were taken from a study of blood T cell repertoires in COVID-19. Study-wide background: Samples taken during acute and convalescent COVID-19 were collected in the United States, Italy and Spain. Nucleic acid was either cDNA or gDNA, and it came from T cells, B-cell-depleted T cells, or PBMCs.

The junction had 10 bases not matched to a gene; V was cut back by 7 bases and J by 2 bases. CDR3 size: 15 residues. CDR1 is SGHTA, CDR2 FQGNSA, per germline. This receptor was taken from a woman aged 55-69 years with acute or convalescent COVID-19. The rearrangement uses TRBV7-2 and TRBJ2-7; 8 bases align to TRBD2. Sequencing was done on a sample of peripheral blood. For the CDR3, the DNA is TGTGCCAGCAAAGCCTACCCCGGGAGGGCCTACGAGCAGTACTTC. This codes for CASKAYPGRAYEQYF.